This T cell receptor beta chain comes out of a study of blood T cell repertoires in COVID-19. Study summary: PBMCs, B-cell-depleted T cells, or T cells provided the cDNA or gDNA that made up the material.

In the authors' methods: Reference gene primer amplification gave nucleated cell count estimates. Profiled with immunoSEQ multiplex PCR; TCRdb holds only in-frame clones, not every one. V and J calls and clone size are as listed in that table; D and trimming were resolved from the DNA. The sample contains around 300,000 clones, roughly 80% of which appear only once. CDR1 SGHAT and CDR2 FQNNGV come from the germline V gene. The CDR3 is made up of 15 amino acids. After removal of 7 bases from V and 4 bases from J, the junction contained 10 bases not matched to a gene. The chain combines TRBV11-2 with TRBJ2-5; 9 bases match TRBD2. The material sequenced was peripheral blood. The origin of this receptor is a woman aged 45-59 years with active or convalescent COVID-19. DNA of the CDR3: TGTGCCAGCACCCAAGCGGGAGGAACCGCAGAGACCCAGTACTTC. Translated, it gives CASTQAGGTAETQYF. The variable domain in full, completed from reference TRBV11-2 and TRBJ2-5, reads EAGVAQSPRYKIIEKRQSVAFWCNPISGHATLYWYQQILGQGPKLLIQFQNNGVVDDSQLPKDRFSAERLKGVDSTLKIQPAKLEDSAVYLCASTQAGGTAETQYFGPGTRLLVL.